This T cell receptor (beta chain) is drawn from a study of read filtering for tumor transcriptome and immune sequencing. Broader study findings: Approximately 77% of IR-seq clonotypes had a single read, yet these held about 3.5% of reads.

This clonotype was counted at least ten times. What it binds is not known. As the CDR3 is not closed by the conserved phenylalanine or tryptophan, this likely results from a read error. Looked up from germline, CDR1 is MNHEY and CDR2 is SVGEGT. The V and J ends lost 5 bases and 7 bases respectively, with 12 bases between them. The CDR3 has 13 amino acids. Molecular barcoded adaptors covering alpha/delta and beta/gamma chains were used on 400 ng RNA. In TCRdb, the reads were re-called with MiXCR into one record per CDR3 protein. The sample carries approximately 90,000 distinct CDR3 sequences, roughly an eighth recorded once.

The sequenced sample was a population of CD138-negative cells sorted from bone marrow. This clonotype originated in a donor at least 40 years old with multiple myeloma. The chain recombines TRBV6-2 or TRBV6-3 with TRBJ2-1, with D unresolved. CDR3 DNA: TGTGCCAGCAGTAACGGACCCCGAAATGAGCAGTTCCTC. Protein sequence: CASSNGPRNEQFL.